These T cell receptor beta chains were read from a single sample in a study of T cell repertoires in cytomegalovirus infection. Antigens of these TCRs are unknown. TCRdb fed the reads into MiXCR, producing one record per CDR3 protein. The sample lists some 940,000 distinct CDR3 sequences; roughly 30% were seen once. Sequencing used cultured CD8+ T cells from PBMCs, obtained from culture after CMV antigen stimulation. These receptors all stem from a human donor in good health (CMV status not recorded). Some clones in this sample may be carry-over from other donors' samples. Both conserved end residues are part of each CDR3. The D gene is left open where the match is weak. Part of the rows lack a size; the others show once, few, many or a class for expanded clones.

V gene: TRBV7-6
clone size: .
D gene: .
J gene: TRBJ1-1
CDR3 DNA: TGTGCCAGCAGCCTAGCAAACCGGGGCAATGAAGCTTTCTTT
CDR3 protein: CASSLANRGNEAFF

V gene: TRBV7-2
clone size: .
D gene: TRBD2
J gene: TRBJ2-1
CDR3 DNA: TGTGCCAGCAGCTTAGGGACTAGCGTAATCAATGAGCAGTTCTTC
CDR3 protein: CASSLGTSVINEQFF

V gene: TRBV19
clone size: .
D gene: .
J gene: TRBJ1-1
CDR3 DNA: TGTGCCAGTAAACCCGGGACCACGACTGAAGCTTTCTTT
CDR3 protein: CASKPGTTTEAFF

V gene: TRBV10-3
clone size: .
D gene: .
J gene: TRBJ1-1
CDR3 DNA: TGTGCCATCAGTGACAAAAAGGCCCTCCGGGACAACCCACGGGATACTGAAGCTTTCTTT
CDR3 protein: CAISDKKALRDNPRDTEAFF

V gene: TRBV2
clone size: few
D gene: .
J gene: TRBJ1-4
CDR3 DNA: TGTGCCAGCAGTGGGATGGAAGAAAAACTGTTTTTT
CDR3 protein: CASSGMEEKLFF

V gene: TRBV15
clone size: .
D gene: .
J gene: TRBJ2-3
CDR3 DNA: TGTGCCACCAGCAGATATAGTGCGGATACGCAGTATTTT
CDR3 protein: CATSRYSADTQYF

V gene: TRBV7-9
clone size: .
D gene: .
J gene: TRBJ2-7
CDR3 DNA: TGTGCCAGCAGCTTAGAGGCCAGGGTCTACGAGCAGTACTTC
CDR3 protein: CASSLEARVYEQYF

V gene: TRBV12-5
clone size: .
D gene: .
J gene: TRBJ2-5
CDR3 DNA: TGTGCTAGTGGTTCGTCGACAGTACAAGAGACCCAGTACTTC
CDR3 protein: CASGSSTVQETQYF

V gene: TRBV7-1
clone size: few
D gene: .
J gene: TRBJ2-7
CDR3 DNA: TGTGCCAGCAGCTTTTCCCAGATATTTCCCTACGAGCAGTACTTC
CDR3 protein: CASSFSQIFPYEQYF

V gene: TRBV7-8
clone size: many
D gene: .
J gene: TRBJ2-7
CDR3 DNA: TGTGCCAGCAGGGAGGGGGGGACGGCCTCCTACGAGCAGTACTTC
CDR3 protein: CASREGGTASYEQYF

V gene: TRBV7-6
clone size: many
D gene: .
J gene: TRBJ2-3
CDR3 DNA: TGTGCCAGCAGCCTAGGGGGGAGCCTCACAGATACGCAGTATTTT
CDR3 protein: CASSLGGSLTDTQYF

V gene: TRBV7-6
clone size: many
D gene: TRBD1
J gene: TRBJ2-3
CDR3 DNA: TGTGCCAGCAGCTTATATATTGGGACAGGGAGCACAGATACGCAGTATTTT
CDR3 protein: CASSLYIGTGSTDTQYF

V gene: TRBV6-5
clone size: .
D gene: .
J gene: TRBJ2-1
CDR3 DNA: TGTGCCAGCAGTTACACCGTGGCGGTGATGAATGAGCAGTTCTTC
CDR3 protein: CASSYTVAVMNEQFF

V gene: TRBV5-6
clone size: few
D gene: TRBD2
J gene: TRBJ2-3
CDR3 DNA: TGTGCCAGCAGCTTGGAGGTGGGGGGGTACACAGATACGCAGTATTTT
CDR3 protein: CASSLEVGGYTDTQYF

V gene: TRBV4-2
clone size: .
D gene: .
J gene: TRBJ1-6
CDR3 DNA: TGTGCCAGCAGCCTCCGCCGGGGCACAGAGAATAATTCACCCCTCCACTTT
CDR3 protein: CASSLRRGTENNSPLHF

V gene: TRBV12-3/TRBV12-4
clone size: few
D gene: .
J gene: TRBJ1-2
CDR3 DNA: TGTGCCAGCAGCCCCGGGACGGTTGCCTATGGCTACACCTTC
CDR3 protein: CASSPGTVAYGYTF

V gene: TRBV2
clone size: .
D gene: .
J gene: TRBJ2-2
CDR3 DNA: TGTGCCAGCAACGAACCGGGACGAAAGACCACCGGGGAGCTGTTTTTT
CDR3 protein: CASNEPGRKTTGELFF

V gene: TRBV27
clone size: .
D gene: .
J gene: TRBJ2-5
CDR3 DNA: TGTAGGGTGGAGAAAGAGACCCAGTACTTC
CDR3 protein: CRVEKETQYF

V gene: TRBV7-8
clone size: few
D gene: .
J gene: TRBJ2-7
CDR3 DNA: TGTGCCAGCAGCGTCGGGGGGCCGGGTGAGCAGTACTTC
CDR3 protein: CASSVGGPGEQYF

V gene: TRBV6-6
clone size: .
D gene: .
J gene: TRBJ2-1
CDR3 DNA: TGTGCCAGCAGTCCCCTCAACTGGGGAGACAATGAGCAGTTCTTC
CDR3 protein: CASSPLNWGDNEQFF

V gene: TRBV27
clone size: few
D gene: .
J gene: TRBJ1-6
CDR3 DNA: TGTGCCAGCAACCCGGGGCCGAGCTCCTATAATTCACCCCTCCACTTT
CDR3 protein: CASNPGPSSYNSPLHF

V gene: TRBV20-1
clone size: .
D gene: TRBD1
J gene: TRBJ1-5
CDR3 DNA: TGCAGTGCTAGCGGACAGGGGGGGGAGCCCCAGCATTTT
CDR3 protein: CSASGQGGEPQHF

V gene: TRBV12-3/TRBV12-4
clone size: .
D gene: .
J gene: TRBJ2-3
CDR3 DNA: TGTGCCAGCACCCTTAGACGGGAGATCACAGATACGCAGTATTTT
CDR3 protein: CASTLRREITDTQYF

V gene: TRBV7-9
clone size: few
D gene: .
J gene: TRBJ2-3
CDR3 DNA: TGTGCCAGCAGCGGGACCCGGGTCATGGATACGCAGTATTTT
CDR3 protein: CASSGTRVMDTQYF

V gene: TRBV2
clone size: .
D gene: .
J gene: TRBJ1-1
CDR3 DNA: TGTGCCAGCATTGCGGGTAACACTGAAGCTTTCTTT
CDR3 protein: CASIAGNTEAFF

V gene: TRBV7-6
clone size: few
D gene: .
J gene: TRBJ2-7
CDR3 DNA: TGTGCCAGCAGCCCGACCCGGGACTTCCACTCCTACGAGCAGTACTTC
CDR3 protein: CASSPTRDFHSYEQYF

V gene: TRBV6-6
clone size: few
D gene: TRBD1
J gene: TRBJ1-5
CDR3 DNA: TGTGCCAGCAGTCGGGACAGGGGCGCAAATCAGCCCCAGCATTTT
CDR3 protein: CASSRDRGANQPQHF

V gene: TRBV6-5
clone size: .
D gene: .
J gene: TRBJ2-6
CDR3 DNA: TGTGCCAGCAGTTACTGGCCCTCATCTGGGGCCAACGTCCTGACTTTC
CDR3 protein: CASSYWPSSGANVLTF

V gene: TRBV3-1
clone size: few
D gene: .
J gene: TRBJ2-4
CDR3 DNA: TGTGCCAGCAGCCATCGAAGCGGCCCCCCTATTCAGTACTTC
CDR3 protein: CASSHRSGPPIQYF

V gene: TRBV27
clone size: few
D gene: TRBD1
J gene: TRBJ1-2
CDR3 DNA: TGTGCCAGCAGTTTCGGACAGGGCCTCTATGGCTACACCTTC
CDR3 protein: CASSFGQGLYGYTF

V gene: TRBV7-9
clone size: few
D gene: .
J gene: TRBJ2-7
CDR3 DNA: TGTGCCAGCAGGTTCGCGAGAGATCTATACGAGCAGTACTTC
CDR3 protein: CASRFARDLYEQYF

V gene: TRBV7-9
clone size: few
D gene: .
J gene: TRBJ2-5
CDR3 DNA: TGTGCCAGCAGCTTTCCGGGACAAGTGGTTCAAGAGACCCAGTACTTC
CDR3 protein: CASSFPGQVVQETQYF

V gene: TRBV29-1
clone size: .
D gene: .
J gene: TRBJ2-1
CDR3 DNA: TGCAGCGTTGACCTCTCTTACAATGAGCAGTTCTTC
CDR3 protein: CSVDLSYNEQFF

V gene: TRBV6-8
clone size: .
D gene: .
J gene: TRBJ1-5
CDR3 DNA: TGTGCCAGCACCACAGGGAGGGGTCAGCCCCAGCATTTT
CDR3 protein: CASTTGRGQPQHF

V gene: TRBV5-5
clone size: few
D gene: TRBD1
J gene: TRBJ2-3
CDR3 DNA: TGTGCCAGCAGCCTCGACAGGGTCCCGACTCGGGCCACAGATACGCAGTATTTT
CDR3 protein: CASSLDRVPTRATDTQYF

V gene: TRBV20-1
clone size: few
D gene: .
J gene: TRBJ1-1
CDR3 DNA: TGCAGTGCTAGAGATTACCGCCAGGGGAACACTGAAGCTTTCTTT
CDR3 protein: CSARDYRQGNTEAFF

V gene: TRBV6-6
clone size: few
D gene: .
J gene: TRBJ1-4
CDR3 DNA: TGTGCCAGCTCAAGTGGCGAGGCAGTGTGGGCCCGGGGGGATGAAAAACTGTTTTTT
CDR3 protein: CASSSGEAVWARGDEKLFF

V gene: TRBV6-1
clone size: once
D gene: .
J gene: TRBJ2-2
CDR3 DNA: TGTGTCAGCAGTGATCCCCTCAGGTCTGGGGAGCTGTTTTTT
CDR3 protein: CVSSDPLRSGELFF

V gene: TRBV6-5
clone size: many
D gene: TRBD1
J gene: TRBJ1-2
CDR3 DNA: TGTGCCAGCAGTTACTCCTGGGACAGGGGGCGAGGCTACACCTTC
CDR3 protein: CASSYSWDRGRGYTF

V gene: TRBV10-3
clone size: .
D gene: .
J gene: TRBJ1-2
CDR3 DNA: TGTGCCATCAGTGAGTCGCCCAGGGCCTATGGCTACACCTTC
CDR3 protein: CAISESPRAYGYTF

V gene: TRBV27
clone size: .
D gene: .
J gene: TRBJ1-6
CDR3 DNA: TGTGCCAGCAGTTTATTTGCAGGGCGGGTCCTCCACTTT
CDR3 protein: CASSLFAGRVLHF

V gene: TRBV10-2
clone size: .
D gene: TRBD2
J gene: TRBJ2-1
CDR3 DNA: TGCGCCAGCAGTGAGCCCTATAGCGGGGGGTCCGGCAGCTCCTACAATGAGCAGTTCTTC
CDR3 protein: CASSEPYSGGSGSSYNEQFF

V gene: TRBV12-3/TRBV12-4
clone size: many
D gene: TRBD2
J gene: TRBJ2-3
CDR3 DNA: TGTGCCAGCAGAATAGCGGGGGGGCACACAGATACGCAGTATTTT
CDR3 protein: CASRIAGGHTDTQYF

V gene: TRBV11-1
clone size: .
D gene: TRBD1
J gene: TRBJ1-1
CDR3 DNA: TGTGCCAGCAGCTTCCCCCGACAGGGGGTTTCTGAAGCTTTCTTT
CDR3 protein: CASSFPRQGVSEAFF

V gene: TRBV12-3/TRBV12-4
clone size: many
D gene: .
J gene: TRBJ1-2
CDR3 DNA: TGTGCCAGCAGTCCAACAGGGACTAGCTATGGCTACACCTTC
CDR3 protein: CASSPTGTSYGYTF

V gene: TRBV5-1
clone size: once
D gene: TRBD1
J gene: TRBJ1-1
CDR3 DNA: TGCGCCAGCAGCGGGACAGGGGGACTGAACACTGAAGCTTTCTTT
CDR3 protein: CASSGTGGLNTEAFF

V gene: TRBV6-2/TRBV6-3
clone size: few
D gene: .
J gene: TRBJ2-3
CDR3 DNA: TGTGCCAGCAGTCTACTCCGGGGGAACACAGATACGCAGTATTTT
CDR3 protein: CASSLLRGNTDTQYF

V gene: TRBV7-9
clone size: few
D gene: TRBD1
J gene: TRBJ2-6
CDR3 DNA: TGTGCCAGCAGCTTAGAGACAGGGGTGGGTACCTCTGGGGCCAACGTCCTGACTTTC
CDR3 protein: CASSLETGVGTSGANVLTF

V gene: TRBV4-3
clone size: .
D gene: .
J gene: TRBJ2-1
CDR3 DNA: TGCGCCAGCAGCCTGTACGCACAGGGTGCCGGTCATGAGCAGTTCTTC
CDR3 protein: CASSLYAQGAGHEQFF

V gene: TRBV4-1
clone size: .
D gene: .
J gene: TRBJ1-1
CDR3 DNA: TGCGCCAGCAGCCCTAACATAAACACTGAAGCTTTCTTT
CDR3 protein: CASSPNINTEAFF

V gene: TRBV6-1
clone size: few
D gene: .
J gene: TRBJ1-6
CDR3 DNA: TGTGCCAGCAGCCTAAGGGACCGTACGTACTCTAATTCACCCCTCCACTTT
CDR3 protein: CASSLRDRTYSNSPLHF

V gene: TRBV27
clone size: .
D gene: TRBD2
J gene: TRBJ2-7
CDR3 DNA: TGTGCCAGCAGTACCCGCGGGAGGATGAGTTACGAGCAGTACTTC
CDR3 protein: CASSTRGRMSYEQYF

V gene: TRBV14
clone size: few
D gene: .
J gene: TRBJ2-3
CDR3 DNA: TGTGCCAGCAGCCAAGATACCCCAGATACGCAGTATTTT
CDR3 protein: CASSQDTPDTQYF

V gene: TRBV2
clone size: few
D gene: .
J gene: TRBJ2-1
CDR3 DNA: TGTGCCAGCAGTGTCTCTGGGGGGTATTACAATGAGCAGTTCTTC
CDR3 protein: CASSVSGGYYNEQFF

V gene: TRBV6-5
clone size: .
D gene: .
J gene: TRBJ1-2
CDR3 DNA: TGTGCCAGCAGCCCCAGGGCTAACTATGGCTACACCTTC
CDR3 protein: CASSPRANYGYTF